These 22 T cell receptor beta chains were sequenced from one sample in a study of lymphopenia after photon versus proton radiotherapy (dated by TCRdb to the late 2010s). The library was prepared using the immunoSEQ multiplex PCR assay. TCRdb limited this immuneACCESS table to in-frame rearrangements with V and J called. A share of clones is missing; checked studies link under half to unresolved V genes, and the rest is unexplained. For this sample there are 30,000 to 40,000 clones; roughly 90% appear just once. Approximately 14% of the sample is held by the ten biggest clonotypes. The source was peripheral blood, collected from a patient treated with photon-based radiotherapy. These receptors all come from a man aged 60 to 69 with cholangiocarcinoma.

The chain uses TRBV19 and TRBJ1-2; tentative D call: TRBD1 (6 bases). The length of the CDR3 is 15 residues. The germline V gene encodes CDR1 LNHDA and CDR2 SQIVND (reference sequence). Deletions cut 9 bases from V and 4 bases from J, with 21 bases between. CDR3 bases: TGTGCCAGAAACTCACAGGGTTTTCGTATCTATGGCTACACCTTC. Translating it yields CARNSQGFRIYGYTF.

The CDR3 nucleotides are TGTGCCAGCACCCGGGCCGCCTACAATGAGCAGTTCTTC. This translates into CASTRAAYNEQFF. The V call is TRBV6-6, the J call TRBJ2-1; D unresolved. The V gene lost 7 bases and the J gene lost 2 bases, with 9 bases spanning the gap. From germline, CDR1 is MNHNY and CDR2 SVGAGI (reference sequence). There are 13 residues in the CDR3.

The chain couples TRBV12-5 to TRBJ1-1; D uncertain. The CDR3 is made up of 13 amino acids. V was trimmed by 4 bases and J by 1 base, leaving 7 bases between them. Germline CDR1 LGHNT, CDR2 FRNRAP. The CDR3, as DNA: TGTGCTAGTGGTTGGGGAACGAACACTGAAGCTTTCTTT. This translates into CASGWGTNTEAFF.

The rearrangement links TRBV7-3 to TRBJ2-3; the match to TRBD2 covers 9 bases. CDR3 length equals 14 residues. Germline V CDR1 and CDR2: SGHTA, FQGTGA. J lost 3 bases, V lost 8 bases, and 6 bases had no gene match. This CDR3 is CASSAGGSTDTQYF. The CDR3 nucleotides read TGTGCCAGCTCGGCGGGAGGGTCTACAGATACGCAGTATTTT.

V usage is TRBV9 and J usage is TRBJ1-2; 9 bases fit TRBD1. V was clipped by 2 bases and J by 2 bases; unmatched bases: 1. Per the germline V gene, CDR1 is SGDLS and CDR2 is YYNGEE. CDR3 length: 14 amino acids. CDR3 coding DNA: TGTGCCAGCAGCGTGGGACAGGGCAACTATGGCTACACCTTC. It specifies CASSVGQGNYGYTF. The whole variable domain, remainder taken from reference TRBV9 and TRBJ1-2, is DSGVTQTPKHLITATGQRVTLRCSPRSGDLSVYWYQQSLDQGLQFLIQYYNGEERAKGNILERFSAQQFPDLHSELNLSSLELGDSALYFCASSVGQGNYGYTFGSGTRLTVV.

V usage is TRBV19 and J usage is TRBJ1-3, with D hard to call. The V gene lost 3 bases and the J gene lost 0 bases, with 6 bases spanning the gap. The CDR3 contains 14 residues. The germline CDR1 and CDR2 sequences are LNHDA and SQIVND (reference sequence). The CDR3 here is CASSMMSSGNTIYF. The CDR3, as DNA: TGTGCCAGTAGTATGATGAGCTCTGGAAACACCATATATTTT.

The rearrangement joins TRBV2 to TRBJ1-4; the match to TRBD1 covers 7 bases. CDR3 size: 14 residues. Germline CDR1 reads SNHLY; CDR2 reads FYNNEI. J was trimmed by 5 bases and V by 7 bases; bases with no gene match: 7. CDR3 nucleotides: TGTGCCAGCAACTCCCGGGACAGAAATGAAAAACTGTTTTTT. This gives the protein CASNSRDRNEKLFF.

The rearrangement uses TRBV6-6 and TRBJ2-7, with a possible D match to TRBD1 (6 bases). This CDR3 is 13 amino acids long. V was trimmed by 5 bases and J by 2 bases, leaving 10 bases between them. The germline V gene has CDR1 MNHNY and CDR2 SVGAGI (reference sequence). CDR3: CASSHRDTYEQYF. In nucleotides, the CDR3 is TGTGCCAGCAGTCACAGGGATACCTACGAGCAGTACTTC.

The chain has TRBV5-1 and TRBJ2-3; TRBD2 is a possible D gene (5 bases). Germline V gene lookup returns CDR1 SGHRS and CDR2 YFSETQ. Deletions cut 1 base from V and 2 bases from J, with 17 bases between. The CDR3 runs to 17 residues. As DNA, the CDR3 is TGCGCCAGCAGCTTGTTCTCTCGGACTCAATTCACAGATACGCAGTATTTT. Its protein is CASSLFSRTQFTDTQYF.

V is TRBV25-1 and J is TRBJ1-1; no clear D gene. Germline lookup yields CDR1 MGHDK and CDR2 SYGVNS. The CDR3 is 13 residues long. V was cut by 7 bases and J by 4 bases, with 13 bases left in between. CDR3 residues: CASIKQGATEAFF. The CDR3, as DNA: TGTGCCAGCATTAAACAAGGTGCCACTGAAGCTTTCTTT.

The rearrangement joins TRBV28 to TRBJ1-5; perhaps TRBD1 as D (5 bases). The CDR3 contains 15 residues. Between the trimmed V and J ends, which lost 1 base and 4 bases, there was a span of 11 bases. Germline CDR1 is MDHEN and CDR2 is SYDVKM. CDR3 nucleotides: TGTGCCAGCAGTTTATACAGGTCGGGGAATCAGCCCCAGCATTTT. Translating gives CASSLYRSGNQPQHF.

This rearrangement joins TRBV7-9 to TRBJ2-3; no definite D call. From germline, CDR1 is SEHNR and CDR2 FQNEAQ (reference sequence). Trimming removed 5 bases at V and 2 bases at J, with 5 bases between. The CDR3 spans 12 residues. CDR3 in amino acids: CASSQVTDTQYF. The CDR3 coding sequence is TGTGCCAGCAGCCAAGTCACAGATACGCAGTATTTT.

V gene TRBV6-5 combines with J gene TRBJ2-1; possibly TRBD2 for D (6 bases). This CDR3 comprises 14 residues. V was pared by 0 bases and J by 5 bases, with 8 bases between. Germline V CDR1 and CDR2: MNHEY, SVGAGI. The DNA for the CDR3 is TGTGCCAGCAGTTACTCCGGCGGGAACAATGAGCAGTTCTTC. Protein product: CASSYSGGNNEQFF.

This clone was seen a handful of times. As DNA, the CDR3 is TGTGCCAGCAGGGCCGGAGCCATTAACACCGGGGAGCTGTTTTTT. Translated, it gives CASRAGAINTGELFF. J is TRBJ2-2 and V is TRBV6-1; D uncertain. Trimming shortened V by 6 bases and J by 2 bases, and 13 bases separated the two germline ends. The CDR3 has 15 amino acids. Germline CDR1 reads MNHNS; CDR2 reads SASEGT.

The chain combines TRBV5-1 with TRBJ2-5; perhaps TRBD1 as D (6 bases). Germline V gene lookup returns CDR1 SGHRS and CDR2 YFSETQ. V gave up 0 bases and J gave up 5 bases, with 14 bases separating them. This CDR3 spans 15 amino acids. CDR3 in amino acids: CASSLAAGEWETQYF. For the CDR3, the DNA is TGCGCCAGCAGCTTGGCAGCAGGGGAATGGGAGACCCAGTACTTC. The entire variable domain, with the rest obtained from reference TRBV5-1 and TRBJ2-5, is as follows: KAGVTQTPRYLIKTRGQQVTLSCSPISGHRSVSWYQQTPGQGLQFLFEYFSETQRNKGNFPGRFSGRQFSNSRSEMNVSTLELGDSALYLCASSLAAGEWETQYFGPGTRLLVL.

The chain joins TRBV9 to TRBJ1-1, with D perhaps TRBD1 (5 bases). Per the germline V gene, CDR1 is SGDLS and CDR2 is YYNGEE. The CDR3 spans 18 residues. Trimming took off 1 base at V and 0 bases at J, with 19 bases between the two ends. The CDR3 nucleotides read TGTGCCAGCAGCGTATTGGGTGGGGGGACCGGGATGAACACTGAAGCTTTCTTT. This encodes CASSVLGGGTGMNTEAFF.

The V call is TRBV6-5, the J call TRBJ2-2; D may be TRBD1 (6 bases). CDR1 and CDR2 from the germline V gene are MNHEY and SVGAGI. V shed 5 bases and J shed 10 bases, with 14 bases lying between them. The CDR3 has 13 amino acids. The CDR3 spells CASSERQDPELFF. The CDR3 DNA sequence: TGTGCCAGCAGTGAGCGACAGGACCCGGAGCTGTTTTTT.

This chain links TRBV6-1 with TRBJ2-2; TRBD2 matches at 11 bases. The CDR3 runs to 15 residues. CDR1 and CDR2 from the germline V gene are MNHNS and SASEGT. The J segment lost 7 bases and the V segment lost 7 bases, leaving 8 bases of the junction unmatched. For the CDR3, the DNA is TGTGCCAGCAATGGACTAGCGGGTCTTTTCGGGGAGCTGTTTTTT. As protein: CASNGLAGLFGELFF.

The chain uses TRBV28 and TRBJ2-2; a weak D match, TRBD2 (6 bases). Per the germline V gene, CDR1 is MDHEN and CDR2 is SYDVKM. This CDR3 comprises 16 residues. Between the trimmed V and J ends, which lost 7 bases and 2 bases, there was a span of 17 bases. The CDR3 here is CASNPPGLENTGELFF. The CDR3 DNA reads as TGTGCCAGCAATCCACCGGGACTCGAAAACACCGGGGAGCTGTTTTTT.

The table lists this clone with a count of one. The chain combines TRBV28 with TRBJ2-7, with a possible D match to TRBD1 (6 bases). V was pared by 5 bases and J by 1 base, with 15 bases between. CDR3 length: 15 residues. The germline V gene has CDR1 MDHEN and CDR2 SYDVKM. The CDR3 bases are TGTGCCAGCAGTCCCTACCGGGACACATCCTACGAGCAGTACTTC. Translated, it gives CASSPYRDTSYEQYF. Using reference TRBV28 and TRBJ2-7 for the parts outside the CDR3, the full variable domain is DVKVTQSSRYLVKRTGEKVFLECVQDMDHENMFWYRQDPGLGLRLIYFSYDVKMKEKGDIPEGYSVSREKKERFSLILESASTNQTSMYLCASSPYRDTSYEQYFGPGTRLTVT.

The chain employs TRBV12-5 and TRBJ1-1; tentative D call: TRBD1 (5 bases). With 3 bases removed from V and 4 bases from J, the gap between germline ends came to 21 bases. The CDR3 totals 17 residues. Germline V gene data show CDR1 as LGHNT and CDR2 as FRNRAP. DNA for the CDR3: TGTGCTAGTGGTTTTATACCCCAGTTGGGGGTGCTCACTGAAGCTTTCTTT. It encodes CASGFIPQLGVLTEAFF.

The CDR3 here is CASNEGMGNTEAFF. CDR3 DNA: TGTGCCAGCAATGAGGGAATGGGGAACACTGAAGCTTTCTTT. The chain links TRBV2 to TRBJ1-1; the D is unclear. Germline V gives CDR1 SNHLY, CDR2 FYNNEI. The CDR3 is 14 residues long. V gave up 7 bases and J gave up 1 base, with 13 bases separating them.